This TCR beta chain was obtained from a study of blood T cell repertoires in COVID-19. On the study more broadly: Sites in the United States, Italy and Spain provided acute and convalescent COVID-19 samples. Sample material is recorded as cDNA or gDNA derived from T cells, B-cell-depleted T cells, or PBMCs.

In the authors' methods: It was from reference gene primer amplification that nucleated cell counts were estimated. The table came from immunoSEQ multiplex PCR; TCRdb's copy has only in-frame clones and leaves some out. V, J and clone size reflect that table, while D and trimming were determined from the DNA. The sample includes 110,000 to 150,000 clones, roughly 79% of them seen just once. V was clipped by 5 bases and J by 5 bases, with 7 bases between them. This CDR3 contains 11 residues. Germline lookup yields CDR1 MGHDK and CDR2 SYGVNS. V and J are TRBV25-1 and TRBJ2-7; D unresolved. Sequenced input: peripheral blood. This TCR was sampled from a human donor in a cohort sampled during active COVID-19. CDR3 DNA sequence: TGTGCCAGCAGTATCACAAACGAGCAGTACTTC. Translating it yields CASSITNEQYF.